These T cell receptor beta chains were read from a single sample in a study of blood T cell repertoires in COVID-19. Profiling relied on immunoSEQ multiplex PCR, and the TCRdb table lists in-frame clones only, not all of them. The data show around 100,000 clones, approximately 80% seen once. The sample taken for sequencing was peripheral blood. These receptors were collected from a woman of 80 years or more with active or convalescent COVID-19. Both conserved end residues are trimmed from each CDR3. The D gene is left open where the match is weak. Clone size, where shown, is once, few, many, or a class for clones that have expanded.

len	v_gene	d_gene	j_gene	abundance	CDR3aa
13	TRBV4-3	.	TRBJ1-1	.	ASSQDWAELTEAF
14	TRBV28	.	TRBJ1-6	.	ASSSPAGEDNSPLH
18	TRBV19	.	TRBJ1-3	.	ASSPLVGDTSELGGNTIY
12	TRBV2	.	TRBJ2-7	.	ASKSKGSSYEQY
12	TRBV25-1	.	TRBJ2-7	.	ASSHSPRGYEQY
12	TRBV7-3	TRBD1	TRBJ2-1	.	ASSQTGVGNEQF
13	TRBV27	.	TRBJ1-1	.	ASSLSVGGPSEAF
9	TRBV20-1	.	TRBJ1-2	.	SALQTYGYT
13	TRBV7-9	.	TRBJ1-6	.	ASSTPTGNNSPLH
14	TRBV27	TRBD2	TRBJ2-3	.	ASSLSDGGDWDTQY
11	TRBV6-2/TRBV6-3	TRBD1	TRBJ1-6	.	ASSWDRGSPLH
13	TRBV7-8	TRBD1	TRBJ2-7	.	ASSLVGTGGHEQY
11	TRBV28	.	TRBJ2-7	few	ASSDRVRGGQY
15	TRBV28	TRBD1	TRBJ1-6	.	ASRTPTGATSNSPLH
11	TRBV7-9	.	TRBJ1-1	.	ASSETVNTEAF